This T cell receptor beta chain was recovered during a study of T-cell reconstitution after alpha-beta-depleted transplantation in children. Study-wide results and caveats: From newly produced T cells came most of the T-cell counts and diversity one year after transplant. After transplant, at about two months, alpha-beta T cells were reportedly derived from several hundred expanded graft clones.

Unique molecular identifiers were built into the TCRbeta library. TCRdb processed the PCR reads anew with MiXCR; each CDR3 protein has one entry. Here the sample spans 250,000 to 300,000 distinct CDR3 sequences, 6% to 10% being singletons. There are a few counts of this clonotype. No antigen is known for it. The CDR3 covers 14 residues. Germline loops: CDR1 LNHNV, CDR2 YYDKDF (reference sequence). The trim removed 0 bases at V and 9 bases at J, leaving 6 bases unmatched. The sequenced sample was peripheral blood, obtained 360 days after TCRalphabeta/CD19-depleted stem cell transplant. The sequence was obtained from a female patient aged 2-15 years who had a stem cell transplant for Fanconi anemia, so the T cells may come from the graft donor. V usage is TRBV15 and J usage is TRBJ2-7, with 9 bases matching TRBD1. DNA for the CDR3: TGTGCCACCAGCAGAGACCACAGGGGGCGAGGGCAGTACTTC. Its translation is CATSRDHRGRGQYF.